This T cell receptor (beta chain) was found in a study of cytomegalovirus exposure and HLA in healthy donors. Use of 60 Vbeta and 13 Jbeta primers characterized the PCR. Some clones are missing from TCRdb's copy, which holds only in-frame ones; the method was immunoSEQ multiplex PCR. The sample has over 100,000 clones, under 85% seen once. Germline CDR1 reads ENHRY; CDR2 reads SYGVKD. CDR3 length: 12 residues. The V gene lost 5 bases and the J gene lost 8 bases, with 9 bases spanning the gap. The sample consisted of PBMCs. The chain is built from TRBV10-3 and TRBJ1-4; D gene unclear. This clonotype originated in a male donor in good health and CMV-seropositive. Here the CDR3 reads CAISSPREKLFF. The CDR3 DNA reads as TGTGCCATCAGTTCTCCGAGGGAAAAACTGTTTTTT.